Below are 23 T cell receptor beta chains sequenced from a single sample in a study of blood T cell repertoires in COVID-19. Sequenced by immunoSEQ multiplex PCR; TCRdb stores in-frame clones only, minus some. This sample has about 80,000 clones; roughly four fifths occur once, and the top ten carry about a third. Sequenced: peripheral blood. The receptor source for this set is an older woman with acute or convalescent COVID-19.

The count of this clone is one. In DNA, the CDR3 is TGTGCCAGCAGCTTAGGGGCCCAAGAGACCCAGTACTTC. This codes for CASSLGAQETQYF. This chain uses TRBV7-7 with TRBJ2-5; no clear D. V lost 1 base and J 1 base, leaving 4 bases between the germline ends. Germline CDR1 and CDR2: SSHAT and FNYEAQ (reference sequence). This CDR3 has 13 residues.

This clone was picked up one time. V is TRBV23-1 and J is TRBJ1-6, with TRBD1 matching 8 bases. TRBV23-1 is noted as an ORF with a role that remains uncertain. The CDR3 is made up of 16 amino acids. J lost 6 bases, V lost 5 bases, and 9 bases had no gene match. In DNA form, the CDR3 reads TGCGCCAGCAGTTTTAGGGACAGGCTCCCTAATTCACCCCTCCACTTT. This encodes CASSFRDRLPNSPLHF.

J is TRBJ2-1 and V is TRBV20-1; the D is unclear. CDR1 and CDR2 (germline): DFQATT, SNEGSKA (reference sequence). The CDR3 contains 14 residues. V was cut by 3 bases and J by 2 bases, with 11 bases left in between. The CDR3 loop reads CSASDSAPYNEQFF. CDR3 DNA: TGCAGTGCTAGTGATAGTGCGCCCTACAATGAGCAGTTCTTC.

The CDR3 region is CASSIGQDNYEQYF. The CDR3 DNA follows: TGTGCCAGCAGCATAGGACAGGACAACTACGAGCAGTACTTC. This chain connects TRBV5-8 to TRBJ2-7, with 7 bases matching TRBD1. The V segment lost 4 bases and the J segment 3 bases; nucleotides outside the gene matches: 7. The germline V gene encodes CDR1 SGHTS and CDR2 YDEGEE. This CDR3 has 14 amino acids. The complete variable domain, with remaining parts taken from reference TRBV5-8 and TRBJ2-7, reads EAGVTQSPTHLIKTRGQQATLRCSPISGHTSVYWYQQALGLGLQFLLWYDEGEERNRGNFPPRFSGRQFPNYSSELNVNALELEDSALYLCASSIGQDNYEQYFGPGTRLTVT.

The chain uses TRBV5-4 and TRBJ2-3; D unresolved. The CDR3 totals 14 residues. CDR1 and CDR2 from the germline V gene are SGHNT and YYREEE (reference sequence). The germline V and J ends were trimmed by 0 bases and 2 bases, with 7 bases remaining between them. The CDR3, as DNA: TGTGCCAGCAGCTTGGGACTGATCACAGATACGCAGTATTTT. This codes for CASSLGLITDTQYF.

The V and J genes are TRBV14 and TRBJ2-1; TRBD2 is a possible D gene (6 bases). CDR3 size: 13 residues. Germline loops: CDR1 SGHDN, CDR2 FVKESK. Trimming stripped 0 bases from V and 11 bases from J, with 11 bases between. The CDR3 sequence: CASSQELGTQQFF. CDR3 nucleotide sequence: TGTGCCAGCAGCCAAGAATTGGGGACTCAGCAGTTCTTC.

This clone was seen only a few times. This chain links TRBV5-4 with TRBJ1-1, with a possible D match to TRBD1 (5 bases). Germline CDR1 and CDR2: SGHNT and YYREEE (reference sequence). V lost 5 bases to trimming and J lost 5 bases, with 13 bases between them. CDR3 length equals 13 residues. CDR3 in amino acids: CASSSRVGTEAFF. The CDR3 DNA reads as TGTGCCAGCAGTTCCAGGGTTGGGACTGAAGCTTTCTTT. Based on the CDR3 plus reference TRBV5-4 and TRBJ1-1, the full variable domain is ETGVTQSPTHLIKTRGQQVTLRCSSQSGHNTVSWYQQALGQGPQFIFQYYREEENGRGNFPPRFSGLQFPNYSSELNVNALELDDSALYLCASSSRVGTEAFFGQGTRLTVV.

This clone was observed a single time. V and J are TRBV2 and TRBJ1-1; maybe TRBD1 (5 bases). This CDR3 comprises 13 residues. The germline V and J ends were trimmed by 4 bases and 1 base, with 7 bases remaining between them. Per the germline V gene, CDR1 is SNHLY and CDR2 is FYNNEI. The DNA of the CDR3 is TGTGCCAGCAGTGCCACAGGGAACACTGAAGCTTTCTTT. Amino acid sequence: CASSATGNTEAFF.

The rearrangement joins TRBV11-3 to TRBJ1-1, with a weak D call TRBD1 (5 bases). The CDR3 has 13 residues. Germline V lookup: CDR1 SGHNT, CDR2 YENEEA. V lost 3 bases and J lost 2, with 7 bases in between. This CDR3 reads CASSFDRNTEAFF. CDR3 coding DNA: TGTGCCAGCAGCTTCGACAGAAACACTGAAGCTTTCTTT.

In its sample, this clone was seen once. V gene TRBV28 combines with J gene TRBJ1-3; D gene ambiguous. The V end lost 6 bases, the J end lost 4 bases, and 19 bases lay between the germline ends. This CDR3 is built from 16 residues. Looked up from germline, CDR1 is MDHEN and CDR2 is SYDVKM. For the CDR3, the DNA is TGTGCCAGCAGCCGAGGCCGGTTTGGATCCGGAAACACCATATATTTT. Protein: CASSRGRFGSGNTIYF.

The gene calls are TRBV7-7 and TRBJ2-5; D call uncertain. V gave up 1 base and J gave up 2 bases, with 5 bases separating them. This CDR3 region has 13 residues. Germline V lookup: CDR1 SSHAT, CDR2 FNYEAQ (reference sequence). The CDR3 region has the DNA TGTGCCAGCAGCTTAGGACTTCAAGAGACCCAGTACTTC. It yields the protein CASSLGLQETQYF.

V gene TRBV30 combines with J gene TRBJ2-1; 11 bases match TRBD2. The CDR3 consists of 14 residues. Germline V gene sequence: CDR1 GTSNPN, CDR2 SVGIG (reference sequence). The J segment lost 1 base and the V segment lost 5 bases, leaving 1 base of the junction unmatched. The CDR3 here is CAWGTSGSYNEQFF. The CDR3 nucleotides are TGTGCCTGGGGGACTAGCGGTTCCTACAATGAGCAGTTCTTC. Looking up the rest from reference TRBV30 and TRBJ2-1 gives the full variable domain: SQTIHQWPATLVQPVGSPLSLECTVEGTSNPNLYWYRQAAGRGLQLLFYSVGIGQISSEVPQNLSASRPQDRQFILSSKKLLLSDSGFYLCAWGTSGSYNEQFFGPGTRLTVL.

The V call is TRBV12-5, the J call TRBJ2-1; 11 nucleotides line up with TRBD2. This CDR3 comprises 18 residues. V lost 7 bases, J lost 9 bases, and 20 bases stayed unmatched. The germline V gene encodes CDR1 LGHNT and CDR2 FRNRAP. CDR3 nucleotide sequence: TGTGCTAGTGCGCGGTTCGGGGCGACTAGCGGGATCTGGGCTGAGCAGTTCTTC. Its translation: CASARFGATSGIWAEQFF.

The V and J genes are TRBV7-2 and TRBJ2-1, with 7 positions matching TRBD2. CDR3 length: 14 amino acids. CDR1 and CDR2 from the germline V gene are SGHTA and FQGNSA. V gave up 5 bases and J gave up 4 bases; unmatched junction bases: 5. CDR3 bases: TGTGCCAGCAGCGCCGGACTAGGGTACAATGAGCAGTTCTTC. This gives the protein CASSAGLGYNEQFF. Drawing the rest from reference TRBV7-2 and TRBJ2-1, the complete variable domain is GAGVSQSPSNKVTEKGKDVELRCDPISGHTALYWYRQSLGQGLEFLIYFQGNSAPDKSGLPSDRFSAERTGGSVSTLTIQRTQQEDSAVYLCASSAGLGYNEQFFGPGTRLTVL.

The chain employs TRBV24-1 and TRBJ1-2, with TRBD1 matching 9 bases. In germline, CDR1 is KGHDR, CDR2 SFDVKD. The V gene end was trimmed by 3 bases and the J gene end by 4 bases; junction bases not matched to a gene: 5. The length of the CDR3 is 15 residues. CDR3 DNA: TGTGCCACCAGTGATAGCACAGGGGGCTCCTATGGCTACACCTTC. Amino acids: CATSDSTGGSYGYTF.

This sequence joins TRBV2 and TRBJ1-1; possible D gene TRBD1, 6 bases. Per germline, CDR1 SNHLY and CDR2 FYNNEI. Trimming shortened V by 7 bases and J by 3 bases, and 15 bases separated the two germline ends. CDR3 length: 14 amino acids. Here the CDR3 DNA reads TGTGCCAGCATCCGCCAGGGGATGGACACTGAAGCTTTCTTT. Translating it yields CASIRQGMDTEAFF.

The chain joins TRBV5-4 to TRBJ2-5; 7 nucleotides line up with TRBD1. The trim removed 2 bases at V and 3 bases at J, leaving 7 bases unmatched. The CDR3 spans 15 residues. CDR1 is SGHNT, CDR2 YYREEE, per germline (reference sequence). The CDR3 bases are TGTGCCAGCAGCTTCTTACAGGGGCCCGAAGAGACCCAGTACTTC. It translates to CASSFLQGPEETQYF.

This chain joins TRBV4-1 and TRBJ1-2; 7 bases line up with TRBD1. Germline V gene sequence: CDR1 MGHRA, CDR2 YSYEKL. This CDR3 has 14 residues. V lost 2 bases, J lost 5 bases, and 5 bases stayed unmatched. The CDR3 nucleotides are TGCGCCAGCAGCCAACCGGGGACAGAGTATGGCTACACCTTC. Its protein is CASSQPGTEYGYTF.

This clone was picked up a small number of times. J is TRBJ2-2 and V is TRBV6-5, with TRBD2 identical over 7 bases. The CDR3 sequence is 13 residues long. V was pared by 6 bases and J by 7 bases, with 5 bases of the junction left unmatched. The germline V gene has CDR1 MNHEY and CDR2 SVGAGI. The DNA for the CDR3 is TGTGCCAGCAGGGGAGGGCCAGACGGGGAGCTGTTTTTT. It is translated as CASRGGPDGELFF.

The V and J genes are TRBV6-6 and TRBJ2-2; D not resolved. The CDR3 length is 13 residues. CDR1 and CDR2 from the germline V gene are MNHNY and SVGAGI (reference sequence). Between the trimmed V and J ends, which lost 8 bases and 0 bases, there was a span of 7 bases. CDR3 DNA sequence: TGTGCCAGCGCGTCCTCGAACACCGGGGAGCTGTTTTTT. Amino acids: CASASSNTGELFF.

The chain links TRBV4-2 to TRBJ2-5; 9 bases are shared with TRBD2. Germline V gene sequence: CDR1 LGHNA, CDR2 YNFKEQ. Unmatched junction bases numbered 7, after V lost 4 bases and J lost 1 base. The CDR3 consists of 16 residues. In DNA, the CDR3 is TGTGCCAGCAGCCTAGTGGCTAGCGGGGTCCAAGAGACCCAGTACTTC. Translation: CASSLVASGVQETQYF.

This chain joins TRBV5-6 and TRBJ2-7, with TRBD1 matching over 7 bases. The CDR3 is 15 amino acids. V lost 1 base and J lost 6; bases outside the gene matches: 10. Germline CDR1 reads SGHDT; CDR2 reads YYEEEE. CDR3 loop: CASSLISGGYGEQYF. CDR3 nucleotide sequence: TGTGCCAGCAGCTTGATCTCAGGGGGATATGGCGAGCAGTACTTC.

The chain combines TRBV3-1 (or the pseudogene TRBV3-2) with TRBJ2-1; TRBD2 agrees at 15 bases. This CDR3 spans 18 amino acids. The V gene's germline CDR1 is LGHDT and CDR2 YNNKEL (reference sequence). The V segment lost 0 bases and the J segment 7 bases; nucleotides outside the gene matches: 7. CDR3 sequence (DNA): TGTGCCAGCAGCCAAGATGGGGGGACTAGCGGGAGGCTAAATGAGCAGTTCTTC. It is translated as CASSQDGGTSGRLNEQFF.